The present entry profiles one T cell receptor beta chain with its context. Its antigen is not identified. From the reads, TCRdb called clonotypes with MiXCR, one entry per CDR3 protein. The repertoire consists of around 900,000 distinct CDR3 sequences, with roughly 30% occurring once and the leading ten covering about 14%. This entry is derived from a study of T cell repertoires in cytomegalovirus infection. General observations from the study: HLA-C-restricted CMV clonotypes gave the most frequent clonotype in two of eight donors.

V lost 7 bases and J lost 5; bases outside the gene matches: 9. Germline CDR1 SQVTM, CDR2 ANQGSEA. The CDR3 is 13 residues long. V gene TRBV29-1 combines with J gene TRBJ2-5, with 8 bases identical to TRBD1. The receptor was isolated from a human donor in good health (CMV status not recorded). Some clones in this sample may be carry-over from other donors' samples. The material sequenced was cultured CD8+ T cells from PBMCs, taken from culture after CMV antigen stimulation. CDR3: CSAALDRAETQYF. In DNA form, the CDR3 reads TGCAGCGCCGCCCTGGACAGGGCCGAGACCCAGTACTTC. Full variable domain (outside the CDR3, taken from reference TRBV29-1 and TRBJ2-5): SAVISQKPSRDICQRGTSLTIQCQVDSQVTMMFWYRQQPGQSLTLIATANQGSEATYESGFVIDKFPISRPNLTFSTLTVSNMSPEDSSIYLCSAALDRAETQYFGPGTRLLVL.